Listed below are T cell receptor beta chains from one sample, sequenced in a study of blood T cell repertoires in COVID-19. The data were produced by immunoSEQ multiplex PCR, yet TCRdb's version contains in-frame clones alone and is incomplete. The sample contains about 300,000 clones, about 83% of which appear only once. Sequenced input: peripheral blood. The receptors shown here come from a woman in her fifties or sixties who had recovered from COVID-19. Each CDR3 is given with its conserved first and last residue. D genes are given only for firm matches. Part of the rows lack a size; the others show once, few, many or a class for expanded clones.

TRBV12-3/TRBV12-4,TRBD1,TRBJ2-5,.,CASSRDSKETQYF,TGTGCCAGCAGTAGGGACAGCAAAGAGACCCAGTACTTC
TRBV7-8,TRBD2,TRBJ2-1,many,CASTPPGGEGSSYNEQFF,TGTGCCAGCACCCCACCGGGGGGGGAGGGGAGCTCCTACAATGAGCAGTTCTTC
TRBV11-2,.,TRBJ1-1,.,CASSPDSHEAFF,TGTGCCAGCAGCCCGGACAGTCACGAAGCTTTCTTT
TRBV5-6,.,TRBJ2-1,.,CASSPTQGNEQFF,TGTGCCAGCAGCCCGACTCAGGGCAATGAGCAGTTCTTC
TRBV18,TRBD1,TRBJ2-6,.,CASSSRQGWANVLTF,TGTGCCAGCTCATCCCGACAGGGCTGGGCCAACGTCCTGACTTTC
TRBV4-3,TRBD2,TRBJ2-3,.,CASSQGLAEDTQYF,TGCGCCAGCAGCCAAGGACTAGCGGAAGATACGCAGTATTTT
TRBV2,TRBD2,TRBJ2-1,.,CASSPVGGRGLSSEQFF,TGTGCCAGCAGTCCCGTGGGCGGGAGGGGCCTCTCGAGTGAGCAGTTCTTC
TRBV3-1/TRBV3-2,.,TRBJ1-5,few,CASSQGFPPGASYSNQPQHF,TGTGCCAGCAGCCAAGGGTTCCCGCCAGGGGCCTCCTATAGCAATCAGCCCCAGCATTTT
TRBV10-3,.,TRBJ1-2,.,CAISEPLVLRVYTF,TGTGCCATCAGTGAACCCTTAGTTTTGCGGGTCTACACCTTC
TRBV28,.,TRBJ1-1,.,CASSLSSSGNTEAFF,TGTGCCAGCAGTTTATCCTCCTCGGGGAACACTGAAGCTTTCTTT
TRBV19,.,TRBJ2-1,.,CASSIGNEQFF,TGTGCCAGTAGTATCGGCAATGAGCAGTTCTTC
TRBV28,TRBD1,TRBJ2-2,many,CASSVRDRVAGELFF,TGTGCCAGCAGTGTCCGGGACAGGGTGGCCGGGGAGCTGTTTTTT
TRBV28,.,TRBJ1-6,few,CASSLNSGRSSPLHF,TGTGCCAGCAGTTTAAATTCTGGGAGAAGTTCACCCCTCCACTTT
TRBV7-2,.,TRBJ2-5,.,CASSYIETQYF,TGTGCCAGCAGCTATATAGAGACCCAGTACTTC
TRBV29-1,TRBD1,TRBJ2-1,once,CSVATGGNYNEQFF,TGCAGCGTTGCGACAGGGGGGAACTACAATGAGCAGTTCTTC
TRBV2,TRBD1,TRBJ2-5,.,CASRPGQGAGETQYF,TGTGCCAGCAGACCGGGACAGGGGGCGGGAGAGACCCAGTACTTC
TRBV7-2,.,TRBJ1-1,.,CASSLVPLLTNTEAFF,TGTGCCAGCAGCTTAGTCCCGCTCCTTACAAACACTGAAGCTTTCTTT
TRBV28,TRBD1,TRBJ1-2,.,CAVRTGGTYGYTF,TGTGCCGTCAGGACAGGGGGAACCTATGGCTACACCTTC
TRBV12-3/TRBV12-4,TRBD1,TRBJ1-2,once,CASSSPQGSGYTF,TGTGCCAGCAGTTCCCCACAGGGGTCTGGCTACACCTTC